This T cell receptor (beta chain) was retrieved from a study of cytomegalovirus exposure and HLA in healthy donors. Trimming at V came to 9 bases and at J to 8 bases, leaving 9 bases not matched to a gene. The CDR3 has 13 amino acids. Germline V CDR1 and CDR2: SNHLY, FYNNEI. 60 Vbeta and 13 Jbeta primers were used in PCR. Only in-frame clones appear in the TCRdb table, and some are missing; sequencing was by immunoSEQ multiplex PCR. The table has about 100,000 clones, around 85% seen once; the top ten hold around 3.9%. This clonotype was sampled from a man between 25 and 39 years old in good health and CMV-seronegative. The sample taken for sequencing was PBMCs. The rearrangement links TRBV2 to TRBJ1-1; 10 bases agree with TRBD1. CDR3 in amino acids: CASATRQGAEAFF. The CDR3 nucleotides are TGTGCCAGTGCGACGAGACAGGGGGCGGAAGCTTTCTTT.